This record concerns one T cell receptor beta chain sequence. Assay: immunoSEQ multiplex PCR; the TCRdb copy retains only in-frame clones and omits some. This repertoire shows 65,000 to 95,000 clones, almost 85% found once; its top ten account for approximately 2.1%. The data are from a study of OX40 agonist ivuxolimab in advanced cancers. The CDR3 extends over 13 amino acids. In germline, CDR1 is MDHEN, CDR2 SYDVKM. V was pared by 7 bases and J by 9 bases, with 16 bases between. The sequence came from an adult with an advanced solid tumor such as melanoma, head and neck, liver or kidney cancer. This rearrangement joins TRBV28 to TRBJ1-5; D gene unclear. The sequencing here drew on CD4+ or CD8+ T cells sorted from blood, taken in a trial of the OX40 agonist ivuxolimab. This CDR3 reads CASIREVQGPQHF. CDR3 DNA sequence: TGTGCCAGCATCCGGGAGGTTCAAGGGCCCCAGCATTTT.